A single sample gave rise to the 15 T cell receptor beta chains below, sequenced in a study of human T cells and chemical hapten exposure. Time point specified: patch test 1, 2 weeks after DPC sensitization. The treatment here: therapeutic diphenylcyclopropenone sensitization with weekly scalp DPC. TCRdb re-analysed the RACE reads in MiXCR, keeping a single row per CDR3 protein. Of more than 70,000 distinct CDR3 sequences in the sample, roughly 10% were seen once. The sequenced sample was whole blood, obtained in connection with sensitization to the hapten diphenylcyclopropenone (DPC). These receptors were obtained from a woman in her sixties or seventies with alopecia areata. Some clones in this sample may be carry-over from other donors' samples.

This clonotype has a handful of counts. The chain joins TRBV27 to TRBJ1-5, with D unclear. V dropped 3 bases and J dropped 5 bases, with 11 bases sitting between them. Per the germline V gene, CDR1 is MNHEY and CDR2 is SMNVEV (reference sequence). CDR3 length: 14 amino acids. This chain's CDR3 is CASSLSGPYQPQHF. CDR3 coding DNA: TGTGCCAGCAGTTTGTCCGGGCCCTATCAGCCCCAGCATTTT.

This clonotype was found many times. J is TRBJ1-4 and V is TRBV20-1; D is unresolved. CDR1 and CDR2 from the germline V gene are DFQATT and SNEGSKA (reference sequence). The CDR3 loop spans 14 amino acids. Deletions cut 6 bases from V and 7 bases from J, with 18 bases between. The CDR3 loop reads CSANGLGLAEKLFF. The CDR3 coding sequence is TGCAGTGCCAACGGACTGGGGTTGGCTGAAAAACTGTTTTTT.

This clonotype was recorded at least ten times. CDR3 in DNA: TGTGCCAGCGCGCGTGCATCGAACACTGAAGCTTTCTTT. This gives the protein CASARASNTEAFF. The chain joins TRBV12-3 or TRBV12-4 to TRBJ1-1, with D unresolved. Trimming removed 8 bases from V and 1 base from J, with 11 bases in between. This CDR3 is built from 13 residues.

This clonotype has just one count. Here the CDR3 reads CASSFPPNTEAFF. In nucleotides, the CDR3 is TGTGCCAGCAGTTTTCCACCGAACACTGAAGCTTTCTTT. This chain joins TRBV12-3 or TRBV12-4 and TRBJ1-1, with D unclear. The CDR3 is 13 amino acids. Trimming pared 3 bases from V and 1 base from J, leaving 6 bases between.

This clonotype has just a few counts. V and J are TRBV29-1 and TRBJ1-1; TRBD1 matches at 7 bases. The junction had 2 bases not matched to a gene; V was cut back by 1 base and J by 3 bases. Germline V gives CDR1 SQVTM, CDR2 ANQGSEA. CDR3 length: 13 amino acids. This CDR3 is CSVEVRGHTEAFF. The CDR3 DNA is TGCAGCGTTGAAGTGAGGGGGCACACTGAAGCTTTCTTT.

Many counts were recorded for this clonotype. The V call is TRBV5-1, the J call TRBJ2-3; no reliable D call. The CDR3 consists of 16 residues. CDR1 SGHRS and CDR2 YFSETQ come from the germline V gene. Trimming removed 0 bases at V and 5 bases at J, with 16 bases between. CDR3 DNA: TGCGCCAGCAGCTTGGTACCGTCTAAGGCTAGAGATACGCAGTATTTT. Translation gives CASSLVPSKARDTQYF.

This clonotype occurred many times. The rearrangement links TRBV29-1 to TRBJ1-1; 9 bases align to TRBD1. The junction had 4 bases not matched to a gene; V was cut back by 7 bases and J by 4 bases. This CDR3 contains 12 residues. Germline CDR1 and CDR2: SQVTM and ANQGSEA. This CDR3 reads CSATGGLTEAFF. In DNA form, the CDR3 reads TGCAGCGCTACAGGGGGCCTCACTGAAGCTTTCTTT.

At least ten counts were recorded for this clonotype. The genes are TRBV3-1 and TRBJ1-2; 8 bases align to TRBD1. This CDR3 comprises 15 residues. The V gene's germline CDR1 is LGHDT and CDR2 YNNKEL (reference sequence). Trimming removed 1 base from V and 2 bases from J; junction bases left unmatched: 3. The CDR3 region has the DNA TGTGCCAGCAGCCAAGGTCACAGGGGGAACTATGGCTACACCTTC. This gives the protein CASSQGHRGNYGYTF.

The chain joins TRBV20-1 to TRBJ2-1; 7 bases are shared with TRBD2. CDR1 is DFQATT and CDR2 is SNEGSKA in the germline V gene (reference sequence). The CDR3 extends over 15 amino acids. V gave up 5 bases and J gave up 3 bases; unmatched junction bases: 10. CDR3 amino acids: CSAGRTSGVYNEQFF. CDR3 coding DNA: TGCAGTGCTGGAAGGACGAGCGGGGTCTACAATGAGCAGTTCTTC.

The genes are TRBV29-1 and TRBJ1-1; D unclear. V was pared by 6 bases and J by 2 bases, with 13 bases between. The CDR3 consists of 13 residues. Germline CDR1 is SQVTM and CDR2 is ANQGSEA. CDR3 nucleotide sequence: TGCAGCGTCGGAGGGCAGCTTAACACTGAAGCTTTCTTT. Translated: CSVGGQLNTEAFF.

A few counts support this clonotype. The chain recombines TRBV10-3 with TRBJ1-1; D is perhaps TRBD1 (5 bases). The CDR3 contains 14 residues. Germline lookup yields CDR1 ENHRY and CDR2 SYGVKD. Trimming left V 4 bases short and J 2 bases short, with 11 bases between. CDR3 coding DNA: TGTGCCATCAGTGGGCCGGGGACCAACACTGAAGCTTTCTTT. Residues: CAISGPGTNTEAFF.

The chain joins TRBV19 to TRBJ2-1, with D unclear. This CDR3 is 14 amino acids long. CDR1 is LNHDA and CDR2 is SQIVND in the germline V gene (reference sequence). V lost 1 base to trimming and J lost 3 bases, with 7 bases between them. This chain's CDR3 is CASSIGIGYNEQFF. The CDR3 DNA is TGTGCCAGTAGTATAGGTATCGGCTACAATGAGCAGTTCTTC.

The sample holds many counts of this clonotype. The V call is TRBV2, the J call TRBJ2-2; D might be TRBD1 or TRBD2, each matching 5 bases. Germline V lookup: CDR1 SNHLY, CDR2 FYNNEI. V gave up 6 bases and J gave up 7 bases, with 12 bases separating them. CDR3 size: 13 residues. Here the CDR3 reads CASRGQGDGELFF. DNA for the CDR3: TGTGCCAGCAGAGGGCAGGGAGACGGGGAGCTGTTTTTT. Based on the CDR3 plus reference TRBV2 and TRBJ2-2, the full variable domain is EPEVTQTPSHQVTQMGQEVILRCVPISNHLYFYWYRQILGQKVEFLVSFYNNEISEKSEIFDDQFSVERPDGSNFTLKIRSTKLEDSAMYFCASRGQGDGELFFGEGSRLTVL.

This clonotype was recorded at least ten times. The J gene is TRBJ2-1, the V gene TRBV29-1, with 11 bases identical to TRBD2. The CDR3 consists of 14 residues. CDR1 is SQVTM, CDR2 ANQGSEA, per germline. With V trimmed by 7 bases and J by 10 bases, 12 bases remained unmatched. The CDR3 DNA is TGCAGCGGGACAACTAGCGGGGGTAGCGAGGAGCAGTTCTTC. This encodes CSGTTSGGSEEQFF.

This clonotype appeared a few times. The rearrangement uses TRBV7-2 and TRBJ1-4, with 7 nucleotides matching TRBD1. This CDR3 is built from 14 residues. Germline V gene lookup returns CDR1 SGHTA and CDR2 FQGNSA. V gave up 4 bases and J gave up 5 bases; unmatched junction bases: 4. The CDR3 spells CASSSRQGNEKLFF. The CDR3 DNA reads as TGTGCCAGCAGCTCCCGACAGGGAAATGAAAAACTGTTTTTT.